This T cell receptor beta chain was identified during a study of early T cells in non-severe SARS-CoV-2 infection (dated by TCRdb to about 2021). For the wider study: Bulk RNA from unsorted whole blood was used for TCR sequencing, so alpha and beta chains could not be paired.

At least ten counts were recorded for this clonotype. No antigen is known for it. No qualities accompany the bases; no much larger clone lies one base away. The study was a case-control design nested within a healthcare worker cohort in London, UK, with weekly nasopharyngeal swab PCR tests and blood sampling. Healthcare workers were recruited during the week of the UK lockdown, between 23 and 31 March 2020, and followed weekly for up to roughly 15 weeks. The library was built by means of 5' RACE. The run used a NextSeq 500. In the TCR library protocol, unique molecular identifiers were attached to individual cDNA molecules to correct for PCR bias and sequencing error. Both TCR alpha and beta chains were sequenced, and tight co-correlation was observed between alpha and beta sequence abundances in each sample. As for the original processing: Decombinator V4 was used to annotate TCR sequences for V gene, J gene and CDR3. Expanded TCRs were defined as changing significantly between any two time points under a Poisson model with p below 0.0001. TCR abundances were normalised to the total number of TCRs sequenced per sample and were expressed as counts per million. TRAV1-2 paired with TRAJ12, TRAJ20 or TRAJ33 defined MAIT TCRs, while TRAV10 paired with TRAJ18 defined iNKT TCRs. A search of VDJdb, accessed on 1 November 2021, was run for TCRs annotated to CMV, EBV and SARS-CoV-2, with TCRs annotated for multiple antigens excluded. Starting from the raw public reads, TCRdb applied fastp trimming at Q25, assembled clones with MiXCR and retained in-frame beta chains. Identical CDR3 proteins give one entry, which carries the most common genes and DNA. The V and J calls follow TCRdb's processing rather than the paper's. The sample table records around 65,000 distinct CDR3 sequences; 10% to 15% of these occur just once. The top ten constitute 1.3% to 1.5% of the sample.

Counted from cysteine to phenylalanine, this CDR3 has 14 amino acids. Here the CDR3 DNA is all that survives: 42 bases in frame from base 1. For CDR1 and CDR2, the germline V gene lists SGHVS and FQNEAQ. V is clipped by 1 base and J by 3 bases, and the sequence between their germline boundaries is 9 bases long. What the authors observed across the whole study: VDJdb matching was skewed toward anti-spike CD8 responses, so virus-specific expansions were likely underestimated and private and CD4 specificities were missed.

The TCR sequence derives from an adult who was a healthcare worker with PCR-confirmed SARS-CoV-2 infection or an uninfected control (not recorded which). This chain is built from TRBV7-8 and TRBJ1-1; the D gene is perhaps TRBD1, from 6 matching bases. The specimen was whole blood, collected at baseline. The CDR3 sequence is CASSLGGGYTEAFF. The DNA is as follows: TGTGCCAGCAGCTTAGGAGGGGGTTACACTGAAGCTTTCTTT.